This TCR beta chain was recorded in a study of cytomegalovirus exposure and HLA in healthy donors. Germline V gene sequence: CDR1 SQVTM, CDR2 ANQGSEA. The CDR3 spans 14 residues. The trim removed 4 bases at V and 4 bases at J, leaving 8 bases unmatched. In regard to this clone: What it recognizes is unknown.

Study-level results: The majority of TCR sequences were rare, yet some public TCRs appeared in many donors.

PCR used 60 Vbeta primers and 13 Jbeta primers. The data were produced by immunoSEQ multiplex PCR, yet TCRdb's version contains in-frame clones alone and is incomplete. The repertoire holds some 85,000 clones, with under 80% as singletons. The sequence derives from a man between 18 and 29 years old in good health and CMV-seropositive. The genes are TRBV29-1 and TRBJ2-5; 8 bases are a match to TRBD1. The specimen sequenced was PBMCs. Here the CDR3 DNA reads TGCAGCGTTGCTGTGACAGGGGCGGGAGAGACCCAGTACTTC. Protein product: CSVAVTGAGETQYF.